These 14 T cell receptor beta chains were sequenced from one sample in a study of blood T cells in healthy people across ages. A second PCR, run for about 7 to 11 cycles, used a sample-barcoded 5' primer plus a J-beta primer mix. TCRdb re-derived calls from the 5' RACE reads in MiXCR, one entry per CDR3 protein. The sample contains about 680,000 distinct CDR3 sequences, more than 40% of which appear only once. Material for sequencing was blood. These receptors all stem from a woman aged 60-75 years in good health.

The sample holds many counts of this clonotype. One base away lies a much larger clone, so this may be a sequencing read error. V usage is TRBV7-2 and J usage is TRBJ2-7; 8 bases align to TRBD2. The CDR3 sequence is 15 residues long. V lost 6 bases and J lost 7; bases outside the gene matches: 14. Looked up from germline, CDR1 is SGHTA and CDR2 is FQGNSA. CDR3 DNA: TGTGCCAGCAGGCCAGCCCGAGCGGGAGATGGAGAGCAGTACTTC. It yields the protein CASRPARAGDGEQYF.

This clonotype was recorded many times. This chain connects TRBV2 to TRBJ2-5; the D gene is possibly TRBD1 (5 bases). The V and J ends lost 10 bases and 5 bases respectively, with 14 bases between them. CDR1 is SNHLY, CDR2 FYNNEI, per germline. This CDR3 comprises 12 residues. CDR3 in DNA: TGTGCCACCAGGGATAATGGGGAGACCCAGTACTTC. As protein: CATRDNGETQYF. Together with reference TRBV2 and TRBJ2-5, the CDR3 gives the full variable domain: EPEVTQTPSHQVTQMGQEVILRCVPISNHLYFYWYRQILGQKVEFLVSFYNNEISEKSEIFDDQFSVERPDGSNFTLKIRSTKLEDSAMYFCATRDNGETQYFGPGTRLLVL.

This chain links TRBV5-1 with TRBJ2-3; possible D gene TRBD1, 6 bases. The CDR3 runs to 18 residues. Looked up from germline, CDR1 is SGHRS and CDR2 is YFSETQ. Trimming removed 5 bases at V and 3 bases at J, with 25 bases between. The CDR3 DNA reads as TGCGCCAGCAGTCTCACAGGGCCTGGAGTCCCGGGAACAGATACGCAGTATTTT. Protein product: CASSLTGPGVPGTDTQYF.

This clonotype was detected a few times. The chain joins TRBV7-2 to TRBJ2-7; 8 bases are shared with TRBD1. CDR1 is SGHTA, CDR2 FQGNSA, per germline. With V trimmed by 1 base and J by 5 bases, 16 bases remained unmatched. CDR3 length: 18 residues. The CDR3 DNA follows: TGTGCCAGCAGCTTAGTTCACCGGACAGGGTACGGGAGAAACGAGCAGTACTTC. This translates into CASSLVHRTGYGRNEQYF. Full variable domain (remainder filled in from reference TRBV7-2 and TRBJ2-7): GAGVSQSPSNKVTEKGKDVELRCDPISGHTALYWYRQSLGQGLEFLIYFQGNSAPDKSGLPSDRFSAERTGGSVSTLTIQRTQQEDSAVYLCASSLVHRTGYGRNEQYFGPGTRLTVT.

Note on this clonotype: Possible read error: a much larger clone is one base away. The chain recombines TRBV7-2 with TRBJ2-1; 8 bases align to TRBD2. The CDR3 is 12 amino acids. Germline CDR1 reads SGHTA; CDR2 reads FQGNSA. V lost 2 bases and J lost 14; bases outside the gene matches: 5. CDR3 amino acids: CASSLMETSEFF. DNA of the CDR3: TGTGCCAGCAGCTTAATGGAGACTAGCGAGTTCTTC. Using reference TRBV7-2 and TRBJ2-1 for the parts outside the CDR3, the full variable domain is GAGVSQSPSNKVTEKGKDVELRCDPISGHTALYWYRQSLGQGLEFLIYFQGNSAPDKSGLPSDRFSAERTGGSVSTLTIQRTQQEDSAVYLCASSLMETSEFFGPGTRLTVL.

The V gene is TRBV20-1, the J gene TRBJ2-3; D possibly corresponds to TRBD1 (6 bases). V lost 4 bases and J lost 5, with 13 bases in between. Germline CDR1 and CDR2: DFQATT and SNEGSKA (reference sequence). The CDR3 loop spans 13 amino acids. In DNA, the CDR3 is TGCAGTGCTAAGTACAGGGAGCGAGATACGCAGTATTTT. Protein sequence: CSAKYRERDTQYF.

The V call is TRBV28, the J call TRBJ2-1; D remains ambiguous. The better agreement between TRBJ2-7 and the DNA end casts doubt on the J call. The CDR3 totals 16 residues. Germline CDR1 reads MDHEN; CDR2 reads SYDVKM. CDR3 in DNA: TGTGCCAGCAGTCCTCTCGACGAGAGCTCCTACAATGAGCAGTACTTC. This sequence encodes CASSPLDESSYNEQYF.

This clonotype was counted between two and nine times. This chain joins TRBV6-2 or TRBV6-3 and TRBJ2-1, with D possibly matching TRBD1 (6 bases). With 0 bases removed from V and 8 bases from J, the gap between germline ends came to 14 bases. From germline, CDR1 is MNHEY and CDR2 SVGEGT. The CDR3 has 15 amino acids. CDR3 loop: CASSYSGAAGHEQFF. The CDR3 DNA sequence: TGTGCCAGCAGTTACTCGGGGGCCGCAGGACATGAGCAGTTCTTC.

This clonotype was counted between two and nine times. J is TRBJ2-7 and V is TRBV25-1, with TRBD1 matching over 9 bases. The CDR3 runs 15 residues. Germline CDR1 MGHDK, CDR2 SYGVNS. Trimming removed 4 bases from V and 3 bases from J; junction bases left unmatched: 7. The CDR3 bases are TGTGCCAGCAGTGTGCAGGGACAGGGACGCTACGAGCAGTACTTC. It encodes CASSVQGQGRYEQYF.

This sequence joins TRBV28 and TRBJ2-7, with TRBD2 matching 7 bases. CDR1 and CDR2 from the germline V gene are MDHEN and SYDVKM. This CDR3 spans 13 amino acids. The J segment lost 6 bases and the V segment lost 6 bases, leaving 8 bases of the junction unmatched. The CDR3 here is CASSLRLAAEQYF. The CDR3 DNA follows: TGTGCCAGCAGCCTAAGACTAGCTGCCGAGCAGTACTTC.

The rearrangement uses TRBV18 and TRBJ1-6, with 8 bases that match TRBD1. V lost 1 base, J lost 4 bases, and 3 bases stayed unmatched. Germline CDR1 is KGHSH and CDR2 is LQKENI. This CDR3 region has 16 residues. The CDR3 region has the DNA TGTGCCAGCTCACCACGGGGGACAGGATATAATTCACCCCTCCACTTT. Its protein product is CASSPRGTGYNSPLHF.

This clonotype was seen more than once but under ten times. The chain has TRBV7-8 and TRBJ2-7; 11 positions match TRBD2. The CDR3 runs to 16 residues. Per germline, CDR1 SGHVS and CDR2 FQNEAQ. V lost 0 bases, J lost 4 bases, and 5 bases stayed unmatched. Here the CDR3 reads CASSLALAGAKYEQYF. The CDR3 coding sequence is TGTGCCAGCAGCTTAGCACTAGCGGGAGCTAAGTACGAGCAGTACTTC. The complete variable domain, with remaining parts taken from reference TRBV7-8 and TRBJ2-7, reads GAGVSQSPRYKVAKRGQDVALRCDPISGHVSLFWYQQALGQGPEFLTYFQNEAQLDKSGLPSDRFFAERPEGSVSTLKIQRTQQEDSAVYLCASSLALAGAKYEQYFGPGTRLTVT.

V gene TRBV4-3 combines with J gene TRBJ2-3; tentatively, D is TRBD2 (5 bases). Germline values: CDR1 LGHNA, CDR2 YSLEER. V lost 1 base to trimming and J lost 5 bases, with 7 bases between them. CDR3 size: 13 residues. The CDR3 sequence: CASSQVEGDTQYF. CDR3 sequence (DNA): TGCGCCAGCAGCCAAGTCGAGGGAGATACGCAGTATTTT.

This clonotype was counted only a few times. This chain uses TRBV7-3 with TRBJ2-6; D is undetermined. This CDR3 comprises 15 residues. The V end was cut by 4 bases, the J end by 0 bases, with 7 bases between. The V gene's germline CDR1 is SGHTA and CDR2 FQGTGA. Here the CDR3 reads CASSSHYSGANVLTF. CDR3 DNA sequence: TGTGCCAGCAGCTCTCATTACTCTGGGGCCAACGTCCTGACTTTC.